The present T cell receptor beta chain was sequenced within a study of regulatory T cells in long-lasting Graves disease. The CDR3 loop spans 12 amino acids. Trimming stripped 3 bases from V and 8 bases from J, with 8 bases between. Indicated time point: newly diagnosed GD, antithyroid drugs for less than 3 months. There was RNA extracted from PBMCs, and the TCR library was made from it. Arm-PCR with iRepertoire HTBI primers amplified the CDR3 regions for these TCR beta libraries. From the multiplex PCR reads, TCRdb called clonotypes with MiXCR, one entry per CDR3 protein. The data show about 420,000 distinct CDR3 sequences, roughly 15% seen once. This clonotype has more than one count but fewer than ten. This sample also appeared in a second study, on T cells in Graves' hyperthyroidism and ophthalmopathy.

The V and J genes are TRBV12-3 or TRBV12-4 and TRBJ1-3; D unclear. This receptor was taken from a woman younger than 35 with Graves disease. The sequencing used peripheral blood mononuclear cells (PBMCs), collected at new diagnosis, from a patient treated with antithyroid drugs. CDR3 residues: CASSFGGDTIYF. CDR3 nucleotides: TGTGCCAGCAGTTTCGGTGGGGACACCATATATTTT.